This TCR beta chain was found in a study of blood T cell repertoires in COVID-19. Study-level background: Acute and convalescent COVID-19 specimens originated in the United States, Italy and Spain. PBMCs, B-cell-depleted T cells, or T cells were the source of the cDNA or gDNA that made up the material.

Study processing details: Estimates of nucleated cell counts were drawn from the amplification of reference gene primers. The protocol was immunoSEQ multiplex PCR, while the TCRdb copy is restricted to in-frame clones and leaves out a portion. Clonal size and the V and J genes are those of that table, whereas D and trimming came from the DNA. Among approximately 150,000 clones listed, about 90% were seen once. The CDR3 consists of 16 residues. The V end lost 0 bases, the J end lost 0 bases, and 9 bases lay between the germline ends. CDR1 is SNHLY, CDR2 FYNNEI, per germline. Source material: peripheral blood. The V gene is TRBV2, the J gene TRBJ1-3, with D unclear. The receptor's source is a man in his fifties or sixties who had recovered from COVID-19. The CDR3 region is CASSEARRSSGNTIYF. The CDR3 region has the DNA TGTGCCAGCAGTGAAGCACGTAGGAGCTCTGGAAACACCATATATTTT.